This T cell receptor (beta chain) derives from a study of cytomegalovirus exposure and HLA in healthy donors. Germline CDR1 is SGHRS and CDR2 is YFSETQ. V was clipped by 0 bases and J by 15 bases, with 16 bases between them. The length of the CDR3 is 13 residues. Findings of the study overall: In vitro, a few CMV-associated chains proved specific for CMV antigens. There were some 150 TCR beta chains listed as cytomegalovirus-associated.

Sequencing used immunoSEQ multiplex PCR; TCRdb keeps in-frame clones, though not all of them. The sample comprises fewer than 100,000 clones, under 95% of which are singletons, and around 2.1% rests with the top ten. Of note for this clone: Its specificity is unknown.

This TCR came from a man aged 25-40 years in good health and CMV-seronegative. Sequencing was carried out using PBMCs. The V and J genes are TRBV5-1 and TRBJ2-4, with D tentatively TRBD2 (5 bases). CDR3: CASSLGLGDLGYF. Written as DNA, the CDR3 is TGCGCCAGCAGCTTGGGCCTCGGGGATTTAGGGTACTTC.